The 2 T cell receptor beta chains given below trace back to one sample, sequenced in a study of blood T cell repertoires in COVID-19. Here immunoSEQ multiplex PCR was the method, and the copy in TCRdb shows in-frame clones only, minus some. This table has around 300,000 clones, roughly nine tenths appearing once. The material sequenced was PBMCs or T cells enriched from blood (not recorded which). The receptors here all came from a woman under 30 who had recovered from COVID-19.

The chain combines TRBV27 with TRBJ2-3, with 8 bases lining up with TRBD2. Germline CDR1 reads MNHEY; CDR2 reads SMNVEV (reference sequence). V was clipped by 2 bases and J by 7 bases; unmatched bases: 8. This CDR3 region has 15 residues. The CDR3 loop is CASSLGGGPQNTQYF. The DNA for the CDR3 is TGTGCCAGCAGTTTAGGCGGGGGGCCCCAAAATACGCAGTATTTT.

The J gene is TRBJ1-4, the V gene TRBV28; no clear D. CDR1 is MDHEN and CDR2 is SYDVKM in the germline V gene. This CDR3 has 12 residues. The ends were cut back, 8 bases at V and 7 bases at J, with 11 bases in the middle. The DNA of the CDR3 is TGTGCCAGCGGTCTCCTCGGTGAAAAACTGTTTTTT. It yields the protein CASGLLGEKLFF.